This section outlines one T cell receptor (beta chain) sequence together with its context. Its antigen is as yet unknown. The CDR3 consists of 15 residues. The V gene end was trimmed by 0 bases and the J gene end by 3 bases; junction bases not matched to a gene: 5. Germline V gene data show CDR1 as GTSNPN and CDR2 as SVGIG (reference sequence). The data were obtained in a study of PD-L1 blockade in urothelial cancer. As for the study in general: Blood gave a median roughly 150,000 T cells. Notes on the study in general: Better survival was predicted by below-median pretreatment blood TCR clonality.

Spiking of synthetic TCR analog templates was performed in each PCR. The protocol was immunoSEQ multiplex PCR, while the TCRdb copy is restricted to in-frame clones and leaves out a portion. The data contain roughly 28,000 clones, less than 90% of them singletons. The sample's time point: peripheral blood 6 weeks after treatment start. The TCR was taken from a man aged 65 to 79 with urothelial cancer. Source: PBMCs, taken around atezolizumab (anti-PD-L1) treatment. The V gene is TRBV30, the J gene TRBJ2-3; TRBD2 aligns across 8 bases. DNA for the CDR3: TGTGCCTGGAGTGTCGGGGGGGCCCAAACAGATACGCAGTATTTT. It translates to CAWSVGGAQTDTQYF.